This T cell receptor beta chain was found in a study of blood T cells in healthy people across ages. Total RNA, at least 5.5 micrograms per sample, came from PBMCs. Trimming cost V 4 bases and J 5 bases, with 16 bases left between them. The CDR3 is 14 residues long. The germline V gene encodes CDR1 SGHRS and CDR2 YFSETQ. Sample-barcoded 5' priming and a J-beta primer mix drove a second PCR of roughly 6 to 12 cycles. TCRdb fed the 5' RACE reads into MiXCR, producing one record per CDR3 protein. The sample includes approximately 600,000 distinct CDR3 sequences, under 65% seen only once; the top ten take approximately 37%.

The sequenced sample consisted of blood. This TCR was recovered from a man aged 55 to 70 in good health. The chain joins TRBV5-1 to TRBJ2-7; a weak D match, TRBD1 (6 bases). The CDR3 coding sequence is TGCGCCAGCAGCCTTGGACAGTGGAATGACGAGCAGTACTTC. Residues: CASSLGQWNDEQYF.